What follows are 21 T cell receptor beta chains derived from one specimen sequenced in a study of T-cell memory formation after mild COVID-19. TCRdb recomputed calls from the 5' RACE reads with MiXCR, one row per CDR3 protein. This sample has 450,000 to 650,000 distinct CDR3 sequences, with less than 25% found just once. Sequencing was performed on PBMCs or a T cell subset sorted from them (not recorded which). The receptors were gathered from an adult woman who had mild COVID-19 (a few samples of this study predate the infection). Cell type and time point are not known.

The chain couples TRBV6-5 to TRBJ1-4; the D gene is possibly TRBD1 (6 bases). Between the trimmed V and J ends, which lost 8 bases and 5 bases, there was a span of 18 bases. The germline V gene encodes CDR1 MNHEY and CDR2 SVGAGI. This CDR3 has 15 residues. The DNA for the CDR3 is TGTGCCAGCTCAAAGACAGGCGGGATCAATGAAAAACTGTTTTTT. This sequence encodes CASSKTGGINEKLFF.

V is TRBV5-1 and J is TRBJ2-1; 7 nucleotides agree with TRBD2. V was clipped by 4 bases and J by 7 bases; unmatched bases: 11. This CDR3 is 15 amino acids long. Germline V CDR1 and CDR2: SGHRS, YFSETQ. The DNA of the CDR3 is TGCGCCAGCAGCAGGGCGGGGGATACGACGAATGAGCAGTTCTTC. This codes for CASSRAGDTTNEQFF.

V is TRBV2 and J is TRBJ2-3; 9 nucleotides match TRBD1. There are 15 residues in the CDR3. Germline CDR1 SNHLY, CDR2 FYNNEI. V shed 9 bases, J shed 3 bases, and the junction held 10 bases outside the gene matches. CDR3 protein: CARTDLDRGTDTQYF. CDR3 in DNA: TGTGCCAGGACAGACCTGGACAGGGGTACAGATACGCAGTATTTT.

This clonotype was recorded a few times. The chain has TRBV29-1 and TRBJ2-3, with no clear D. CDR1 and CDR2 (germline): SQVTM, ANQGSEA. The CDR3 is made up of 14 amino acids. Trimming shortened V by 7 bases and J by 4 bases, and 18 bases separated the two germline ends. CDR3 protein: CSALLIAHPDTQYF. CDR3 DNA sequence: TGCAGCGCTCTACTAATAGCACACCCAGATACGCAGTATTTT.

This clonotype was detected a few times. The rearrangement uses TRBV5-6 and TRBJ2-1, with 10 nucleotides matching TRBD1. V lost 2 bases, J lost 8 bases, and 1 base stayed unmatched. This CDR3 is built from 13 residues. CDR1 and CDR2 (germline): SGHDT, YYEEEE. CDR3 region: CASSLDRGHEQFF. In DNA, the CDR3 is TGTGCCAGCAGCTTAGACAGGGGGCATGAGCAGTTCTTC.

This clonotype was observed a handful of times. V usage is TRBV20-1 and J usage is TRBJ2-1, with TRBD2 identical over 14 bases. The CDR3 length is 17 residues. Germline V gene sequence: CDR1 DFQATT, CDR2 SNEGSKA (reference sequence). After removal of 1 base from V and 0 bases from J, the junction contained 2 bases not matched to a gene. CDR3 loop: CSARGLAGGTSYNEQFF. The CDR3, as DNA: TGCAGTGCTAGAGGACTAGCGGGAGGGACCTCCTACAATGAGCAGTTCTTC.

This chain connects TRBV3-1 to TRBJ1-1; 7 bases map to TRBD1. Trimming cost V 4 bases and J 10 bases; bases outside gene matches: 9. The germline V gene encodes CDR1 LGHDT and CDR2 YNNKEL (reference sequence). This CDR3 is 13 amino acids long. The CDR3 nucleotides are TGTGCCAGCAGCCGAGGACAGGCCAGGGGAGCTTTCTTT. Its protein product is CASSRGQARGAFF.

The rearrangement links TRBV30 to TRBJ1-2, with a tentative D call TRBD1 (6 bases). The germline V and J ends were trimmed by 4 bases and 7 bases, with 16 bases remaining between them. The CDR3 consists of 13 residues. Per germline, CDR1 GTSNPN and CDR2 SVGIG (reference sequence). In DNA, the CDR3 is TGTGCCTGGAATGCGGGGGGCGTATTTGGCTACACCTTC. Translation gives CAWNAGGVFGYTF.

This rearrangement joins TRBV7-2 to TRBJ1-4; 7 bases fit TRBD1. The CDR3 length is 14 residues. Unmatched junction bases numbered 3, after V lost 1 base and J lost 7 bases. Germline lookup yields CDR1 SGHTA and CDR2 FQGNSA. The CDR3 region has the DNA TGTGCCAGCAGCTTAGAACAGGGGCGTGAAAAACTGTTTTTT. Its protein is CASSLEQGREKLFF.

The chain is built from TRBV5-1 and TRBJ2-5; D unresolved. This CDR3 region has 12 residues. Germline V gene data show CDR1 as SGHRS and CDR2 as YFSETQ. Deletions cut 4 bases from V and 3 bases from J, with 7 bases between. As DNA, the CDR3 is TGCGCCAGCAGCCAAGAGAAAGAGACCCAGTACTTC. This gives the protein CASSQEKETQYF.

This clonotype was seen more than once but under ten times. J is TRBJ1-3 and V is TRBV6-5; perhaps TRBD1 as D (6 bases). V lost 10 bases to trimming and J lost 4 bases, with 11 bases between them. The CDR3 sequence is 12 residues long. The germline CDR1 and CDR2 sequences are MNHEY and SVGAGI. CDR3 DNA sequence: TGTGCCACCCGGGACAACGGAAACACCATATATTTT. It is translated as CATRDNGNTIYF.

This clonotype has only a few counts. This sequence joins TRBV19 and TRBJ2-5; D might be TRBD1 or TRBD2, each matching 5 bases. Trimming left V 4 bases short and J 5 bases short, with 11 bases between. The CDR3 runs 13 residues. Germline V CDR1 and CDR2: LNHDA, SQIVND (reference sequence). The CDR3 coding sequence is TGTGCCAGTAGTAACAGGAGGTGGGAGACCCAGTACTTC. As protein: CASSNRRWETQYF.

This clonotype was seen more than once but under ten times. J is TRBJ1-1 and V is TRBV29-1, with 11 positions matching TRBD1. CDR3 size: 15 residues. The V gene end was trimmed by 4 bases and the J gene end by 2 bases; junction bases not matched to a gene: 6. The germline gives CDR1 SQVTM, CDR2 ANQGSEA. CDR3 protein: CSVGDRGVLNTEAFF. The CDR3 DNA sequence: TGCAGCGTTGGGGACAGGGGGGTTCTCAACACTGAAGCTTTCTTT.

In its sample, this clonotype was seen a few times. The J gene is TRBJ2-2, the V gene TRBV20-1; no clear D. V was clipped by 1 base and J by 5 bases, with 20 bases between them. CDR1 DFQATT and CDR2 SNEGSKA come from the germline V gene (reference sequence). The CDR3 totals 17 residues. In DNA form, the CDR3 reads TGCAGTGCTAGAGGCCCGTCGATAAGCCAACAAACCGGGGAGCTGTTTTTT. Protein product: CSARGPSISQQTGELFF.

The V call is TRBV7-3, the J call TRBJ2-3; TRBD2 matches at 8 bases. CDR3 size: 15 residues. V lost 9 bases, J lost 0 bases, and 8 bases stayed unmatched. Germline CDR1 reads SGHTA; CDR2 reads FQGTGA. CDR3 amino acids: CASTDSGESTDTQYF. CDR3 nucleotides: TGTGCCAGTACGGATAGCGGGGAAAGCACAGATACGCAGTATTTT.

The V gene is TRBV18, the J gene TRBJ1-2, with TRBD1 matching over 9 bases. The J segment lost 0 bases and the V segment lost 3 bases, leaving 5 bases of the junction unmatched. CDR3 length: 16 amino acids. CDR1 and CDR2 (germline): KGHSH, LQKENI. CDR3 loop: CASSPTGGKPNYGYTF. CDR3 sequence (DNA): TGTGCCAGCTCACCGACAGGGGGAAAGCCTAACTATGGCTACACCTTC.

This clonotype was seen only a few times. The DNA for the CDR3 is TGTGCCAGCAGCCAAGAAGTTAGTAGGGAACTTGGCTCCTACGAGCAGTACTTC. It specifies CASSQEVSRELGSYEQYF. The rearrangement links TRBV4-2 to TRBJ2-7; D remains ambiguous. The CDR3 is 18 residues long. CDR1 and CDR2 (germline): LGHNA, YNFKEQ. The V and J ends lost 0 bases and 0 bases respectively, with 18 bases between them.

The rearrangement uses TRBV27 and TRBJ1-1; 7 bases are a match to TRBD1. Germline CDR1 is MNHEY and CDR2 is SMNVEV (reference sequence). The CDR3 has 15 amino acids. Trimming took 6 bases from V and 0 from J; bases not matched to a gene: 7. CDR3 DNA: TGTGCCAGCAGGGGAGACAGGGTCATGAACACTGAAGCTTTCTTT. Amino acid sequence: CASRGDRVMNTEAFF.

This clonotype came up a few times. The chain joins TRBV7-8 to TRBJ2-5, with 8 bases that match TRBD1. CDR1 is SGHVS, CDR2 FQNEAQ, per germline. The CDR3 spans 14 residues. With V trimmed by 1 base and J by 5 bases, 3 bases remained unmatched. CDR3: CASSLGTGLETQYF. In DNA form, the CDR3 reads TGTGCCAGCAGCTTAGGGACAGGGCTGGAGACCCAGTACTTC.

This clonotype occurred a few times. V usage is TRBV7-9 and J usage is TRBJ1-1; D ambiguous. The ends were cut back, 5 bases at V and 6 bases at J, with 13 bases in the middle. The germline V gene encodes CDR1 SEHNR and CDR2 FQNEAQ (reference sequence). CDR3 length equals 13 residues. The chain's CDR3 is CASSKDLGSEAFF. The CDR3 coding sequence is TGTGCCAGCAGCAAGGATCTCGGGTCTGAAGCTTTCTTT. Supplemented by reference TRBV7-9 and TRBJ1-1, the full variable domain reads DTGVSQNPRHKITKRGQNVTFRCDPISEHNRLYWYRQTLGQGPEFLTYFQNEAQLEKSRLLSDRFSAERPKGSFSTLEIQRTEQGDSAMYLCASSKDLGSEAFFGQGTRLTVV.

This chain connects TRBV5-4 to TRBJ2-7; the D gene is possibly TRBD1 (5 bases). The CDR3 covers 12 residues. V lost 0 bases to trimming and J lost 7 bases, with 8 bases between them. The germline V gene has CDR1 SGHNT and CDR2 YYREEE (reference sequence). CDR3 DNA: TGTGCCAGCAGCTTGGAGCAGGGAGAGCAGTACTTC. Protein product: CASSLEQGEQYF. Full variable domain (outside the CDR3, taken from reference TRBV5-4 and TRBJ2-7): ETGVTQSPTHLIKTRGQQVTLRCSSQSGHNTVSWYQQALGQGPQFIFQYYREEENGRGNFPPRFSGLQFPNYSSELNVNALELDDSALYLCASSLEQGEQYFGPGTRLTVT.